This is a list of T cell receptor beta chains from one sample in a study of cytomegalovirus exposure and HLA in healthy donors. The data were produced by immunoSEQ multiplex PCR, yet TCRdb's version contains in-frame clones alone and is incomplete. The repertoire holds about 170,000 clones, with approximately 81% as singletons. Sequenced material: PBMCs. The receptors here all came from a man between 18 and 35 years old in good health and CMV-seropositive. Each CDR3 is given with its conserved first and last residue. A D gene is named only where the DNA matches it firmly. Not every row has a clone size; where given, it reads once, few, many or a size class.

abundance	j_gene	d_gene	v_gene	CDR3nt	CDR3aa
.	TRBJ2-1	TRBD2	TRBV7-8	TGTGCCAGCCGAGCGGGGGGCCCGGTTTTGGAGCAGTTCTTC	CASRAGGPVLEQFF
once	TRBJ2-1	TRBD1	TRBV27	TGTGCCAGCAGTTCGCGAGCAGGGGGCCACAATGAGCAGTTCTTC	CASSSRAGGHNEQFF
.	TRBJ1-1	TRBD1	TRBV9	TGTGCCAGCAGCCCCCGAACAGGGGGGAACACTGAAGCTTTCTTT	CASSPRTGGNTEAFF
.	TRBJ1-5	TRBD1	TRBV6-1	TGTGCCAGCAGTTTGACAGGGGCCAATCAGCCCCAGCATTTT	CASSLTGANQPQHF
.	TRBJ2-3	TRBD1	TRBV6-1	TGTGCCAGCAGTGGGGGGACAGGGAGAGTAGATACGCAGTATTTT	CASSGGTGRVDTQYF
.	TRBJ1-4	.	TRBV30	TGTGCCTGGAGTCACCCCGGAGCTGGGAAACTGTTTTTT	CAWSHPGAGKLFF
once	TRBJ2-7	.	TRBV30	TGTGCCTGGAATCTACAGGGCGGGTGGTACGAGCAGTACTTC	CAWNLQGGWYEQYF
.	TRBJ1-2	TRBD1	TRBV12-5	TGTGCTAGTGGTTTGGGACAGGGGGCGTACTATGGCTACACCTTC	CASGLGQGAYYGYTF
once	TRBJ2-1	TRBD1	TRBV7-3	TGTGCCAGCAGGGAACAGGGGGGAGGTGAGCAGTTCTTC	CASREQGGGEQFF
.	TRBJ1-1	.	TRBV7-2	TGTGCCAGCAGTACTGCTTTTAACACTGAAGCTTTCTTT	CASSTAFNTEAFF
.	TRBJ2-7	.	TRBV4-1	TGCGCCAGCAGCCAAGATCTTTCCGGTTACGAGCAGTACTTC	CASSQDLSGYEQYF
.	TRBJ2-7	.	TRBV4-2	TGTGCCAGCAGCCAAGAACCGGACAGTTCCTACGAGCAGTACTTC	CASSQEPDSSYEQYF
.	TRBJ1-2	TRBD1	TRBV30	TGTGCCTGCACCAGGGGGTCTTATGGCTACACCTTC	CACTRGSYGYTF
medium-sized	TRBJ1-6	TRBD1	TRBV2	TGTGCCAGCTCGGACAGGGGGTATCTAAATTCACCCCTCCACTTT	CASSDRGYLNSPLHF
.	TRBJ2-7	.	TRBV6-1	TGTGCCAGCAGTGTTATGGGGGCAGGGATCGGGGCCCTCTACGAGCAGTACTTC	CASSVMGAGIGALYEQYF
.	TRBJ2-7	TRBD2	TRBV14	TGTGCCAGCAGTCCGACCCTCTATAGCGGGGGCCCTGACTACGAGCAGTACTTC	CASSPTLYSGGPDYEQYF
.	TRBJ1-3	TRBD1	TRBV9	TGTGCCAGCAGTGACAGGGGGGCGGACACCCTCCTTGGAAACACCATATATTTT	CASSDRGADTLLGNTIYF
.	TRBJ1-4	.	TRBV2	TGTGCCAGCAGTGGTGGGGTCGGACCGGGGCTGTTTTTT	CASSGGVGPGLFF
.	TRBJ2-1	TRBD2	TRBV2	TGTGCCAGCACCAAAGACGGGACTAGCAGCTACAATGAGCAGTTCTTC	CASTKDGTSSYNEQFF
.	TRBJ1-1	.	TRBV29-1	TGCAGCGTTGAAGTATACAGAAACACTGAAGCTTTCTTT	CSVEVYRNTEAFF
.	TRBJ2-1	TRBD1	TRBV6-5	TGTGCCAGCCTAGGACAGGGTTCCTCCTACAATGAGCAGTTCTTC	CASLGQGSSYNEQFF
few	TRBJ1-2	.	TRBV10-3	TGTGCCATCACCACGGGGGGAGACTATGGCTACACCTTC	CAITTGGDYGYTF
.	TRBJ1-6	TRBD1	TRBV9	TGTGCCAGCAGCCCAGGGACAGCCGTGGAAAATTCACCCCTCCACTTT	CASSPGTAVENSPLHF
.	TRBJ1-2	.	TRBV7-8	TGTGCCAGCAGCTTAGGTACAGGGCTCTATGGCTACACCTTC	CASSLGTGLYGYTF
.	TRBJ2-1	TRBD1	TRBV5-4	TGTGCCAGCAGCTGGACAGGGAAACGGTACAATGAGCAGTTCTTC	CASSWTGKRYNEQFF
.	TRBJ1-5	.	TRBV25-1	TGTGCCAGCAGTGAAAATCTAGGGGAGCCCCAGCATTTT	CASSENLGEPQHF
.	TRBJ1-4	.	TRBV4-3	TGCGCCAGCAGCCAAGACCTTATAGCTAATGAAAAACTGTTTTTT	CASSQDLIANEKLFF
few	TRBJ2-7	TRBD2	TRBV18	TGTGCCAGCTCACAACCTAGGGGAGGGGTACCCAACGAGCAGTACTTC	CASSQPRGGVPNEQYF
once	TRBJ2-7	TRBD1	TRBV2	TGTGCCAGCAGTACGCAGGTCGAGGGGGCGAAATTTTACGAGCAGTACTTC	CASSTQVEGAKFYEQYF
.	TRBJ1-5	.	TRBV6-5	TGTGCCAGCAGCGCAGGGAGGAATCAGCCCCAGCATTTT	CASSAGRNQPQHF
.	TRBJ2-1	TRBD2	TRBV7-8	TGTGCCAGCAGCCCCGGGACTAGCGGGGGAATCTCCTACAATGAGCAGTTCTTC	CASSPGTSGGISYNEQFF
.	TRBJ1-1	.	TRBV5-6	TGTGCCAGCAGTCGGGGACTGGTGGCTTTCTTT	CASSRGLVAFF
.	TRBJ2-3	.	TRBV10-1	TGCGCCAGCAGGACCCAGACCCCTTTGGGGGGAACAGATACGCAGTATTTT	CASRTQTPLGGTDTQYF
.	TRBJ1-1	.	TRBV18	TGTGCCAGCTCAGGAGGGAACACTGAAGCTTTCTTT	CASSGGNTEAFF
once	TRBJ1-1	TRBD1	TRBV14	TGTGCCAGCAGCCAAAGGGACAGAGTGAGTAACACTGAAGCTTTCTTT	CASSQRDRVSNTEAFF
.	TRBJ2-6	.	TRBV6-5	TGTGCCAGCAGATCCCCGTGGGCCAACGGCCTGACTTTC	CASRSPWANGLTF
.	TRBJ2-7	.	TRBV5-4	TGTGCCAGCAGCTTGAGTGCTGGGGCCTCCTCCTACGAGCAGTACTTC	CASSLSAGASSYEQYF
.	TRBJ2-7	.	TRBV7-9	TGTGCCAGCAGCTTATCGGGTCCGAAAAAAGGGGCCTACGAGCAGTACTTC	CASSLSGPKKGAYEQYF
.	TRBJ1-1	TRBD1	TRBV4-1	TGCGCCAGCAGCCAAGCCCCCAGGGGGGACACTGAAGCTTTCTTT	CASSQAPRGDTEAFF
.	TRBJ2-2	TRBD1	TRBV7-3	TGTGCCAGCAGCCGAGGCACAGGGGTCGGAGGCGGGGAGCTGTTTTTT	CASSRGTGVGGGELFF